This record concerns one T cell receptor beta chain sequence. The sample comes from a study of T cells in localized non-small cell lung cancer. The germline gives CDR1 SGHRS, CDR2 YFSETQ. The ends lost 4 bases at V and 0 bases at J; junction bases unmatched: 13. The CDR3 has 18 amino acids. Only in-frame clones appear in the TCRdb table, and some are missing; sequencing was by immunoSEQ multiplex PCR. The data hold around 130,000 clones, with roughly nine tenths observed a single time. This material consisted of peripheral blood, taken before any cancer treatment. The sequence came from a female donor at least 60 years old with stage I lung adenocarcinoma. The chain couples TRBV5-1 to TRBJ2-1, with 7 bases fitting TRBD1. DNA of the CDR3: TGCGCCAGCAGCCGGCGGCCCAACCAGGGGGTCTCCTACAATGAGCAGTTCTTC. Translating it yields CASSRRPNQGVSYNEQFF.